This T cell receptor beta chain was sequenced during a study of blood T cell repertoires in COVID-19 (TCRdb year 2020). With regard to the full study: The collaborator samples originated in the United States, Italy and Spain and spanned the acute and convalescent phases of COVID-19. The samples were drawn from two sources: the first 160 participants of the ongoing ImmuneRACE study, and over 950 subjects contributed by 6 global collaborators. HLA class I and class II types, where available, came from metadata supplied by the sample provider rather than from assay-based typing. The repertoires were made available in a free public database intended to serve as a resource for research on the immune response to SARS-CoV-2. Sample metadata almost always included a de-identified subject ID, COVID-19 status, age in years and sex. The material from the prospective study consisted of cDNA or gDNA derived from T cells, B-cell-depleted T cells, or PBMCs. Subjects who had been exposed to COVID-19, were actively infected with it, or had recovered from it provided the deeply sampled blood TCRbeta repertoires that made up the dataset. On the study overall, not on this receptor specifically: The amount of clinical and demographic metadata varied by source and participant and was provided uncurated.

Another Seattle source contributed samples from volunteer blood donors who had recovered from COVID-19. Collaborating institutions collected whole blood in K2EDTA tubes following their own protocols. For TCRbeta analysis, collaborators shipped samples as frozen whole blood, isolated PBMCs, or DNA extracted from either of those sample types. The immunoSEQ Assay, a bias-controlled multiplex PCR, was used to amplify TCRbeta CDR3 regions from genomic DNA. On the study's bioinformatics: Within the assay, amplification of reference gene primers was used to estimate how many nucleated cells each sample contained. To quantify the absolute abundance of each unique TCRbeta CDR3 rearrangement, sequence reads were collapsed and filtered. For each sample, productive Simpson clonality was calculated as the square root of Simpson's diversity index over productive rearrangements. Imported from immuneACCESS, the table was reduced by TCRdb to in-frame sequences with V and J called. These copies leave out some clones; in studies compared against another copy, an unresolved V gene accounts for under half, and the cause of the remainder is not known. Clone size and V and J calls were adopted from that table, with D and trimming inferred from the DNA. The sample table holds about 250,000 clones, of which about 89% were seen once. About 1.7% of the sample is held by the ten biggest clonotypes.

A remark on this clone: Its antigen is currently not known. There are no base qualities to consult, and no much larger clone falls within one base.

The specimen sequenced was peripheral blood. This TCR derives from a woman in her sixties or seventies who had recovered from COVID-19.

Here the CDR3 is given as CASSAQGFSNEKLFF. The sequence in DNA is TGTGCCAGCAGCGCACAGGGGTTCTCTAATGAAAAACTGTTTTTT. The V gene is TRBV9 and the J gene is TRBJ1-4, and 7 bases in between align with TRBD1. The CDR3 contains 15 residues, cysteine and phenylalanine counted. Of all the DNA, just the CDR3 is kept, 45 bases in frame from base 1. For this chain, trimming is 3 bases at the V end and 3 bases at the J end, and the number of junction bases without a gene match is 5. The germline V gene encodes CDR1 SGDLS and CDR2 YYNGEE.